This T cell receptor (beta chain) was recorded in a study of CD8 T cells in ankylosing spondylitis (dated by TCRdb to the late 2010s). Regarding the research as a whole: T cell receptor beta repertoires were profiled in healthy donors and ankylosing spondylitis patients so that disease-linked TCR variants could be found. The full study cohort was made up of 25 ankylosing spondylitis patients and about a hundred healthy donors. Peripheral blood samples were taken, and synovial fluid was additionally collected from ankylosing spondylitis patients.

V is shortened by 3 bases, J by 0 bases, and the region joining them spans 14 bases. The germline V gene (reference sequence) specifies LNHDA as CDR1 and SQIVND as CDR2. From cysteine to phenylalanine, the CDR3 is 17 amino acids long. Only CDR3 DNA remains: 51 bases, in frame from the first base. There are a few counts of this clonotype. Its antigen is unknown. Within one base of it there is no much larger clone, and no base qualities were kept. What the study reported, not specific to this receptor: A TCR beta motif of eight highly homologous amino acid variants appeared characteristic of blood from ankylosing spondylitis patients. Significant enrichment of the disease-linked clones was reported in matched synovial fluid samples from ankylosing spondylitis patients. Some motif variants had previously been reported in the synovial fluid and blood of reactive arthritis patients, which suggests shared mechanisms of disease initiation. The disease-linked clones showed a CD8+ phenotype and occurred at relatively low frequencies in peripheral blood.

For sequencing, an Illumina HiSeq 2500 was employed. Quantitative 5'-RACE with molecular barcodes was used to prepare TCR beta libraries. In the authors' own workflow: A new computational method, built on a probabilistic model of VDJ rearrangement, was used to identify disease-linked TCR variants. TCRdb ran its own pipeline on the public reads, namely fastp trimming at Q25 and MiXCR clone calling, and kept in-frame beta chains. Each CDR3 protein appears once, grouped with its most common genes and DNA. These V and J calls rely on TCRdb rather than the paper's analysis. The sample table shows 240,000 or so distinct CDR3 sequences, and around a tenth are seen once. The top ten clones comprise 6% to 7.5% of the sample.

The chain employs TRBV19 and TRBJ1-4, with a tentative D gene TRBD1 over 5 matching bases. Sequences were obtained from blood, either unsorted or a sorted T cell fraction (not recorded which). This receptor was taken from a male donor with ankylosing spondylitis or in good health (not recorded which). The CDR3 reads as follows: CASSIIRDRATNEKLFF. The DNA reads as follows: TGTGCCAGTAGTATCATCAGGGACCGTGCAACTAATGAAAAACTGTTTTTT.